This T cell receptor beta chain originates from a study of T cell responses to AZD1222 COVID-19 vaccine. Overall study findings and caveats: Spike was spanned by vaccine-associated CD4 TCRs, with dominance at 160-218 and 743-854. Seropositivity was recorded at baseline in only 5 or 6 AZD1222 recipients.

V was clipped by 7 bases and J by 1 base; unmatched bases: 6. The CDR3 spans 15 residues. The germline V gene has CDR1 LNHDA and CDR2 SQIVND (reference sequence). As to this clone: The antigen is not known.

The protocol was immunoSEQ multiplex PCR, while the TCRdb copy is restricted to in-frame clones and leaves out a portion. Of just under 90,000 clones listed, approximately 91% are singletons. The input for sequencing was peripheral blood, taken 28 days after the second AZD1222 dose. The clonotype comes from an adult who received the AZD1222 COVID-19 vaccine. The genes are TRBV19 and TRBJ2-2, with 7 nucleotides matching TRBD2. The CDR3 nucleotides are TGTGCCAGTACCCTGACGGGGGGGAACACCGGGGAGCTGTTTTTT. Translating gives CASTLTGGNTGELFF.